The 7 T cell receptor beta chains listed next were all sequenced from one sample in a study of cytomegalovirus exposure and HLA in healthy donors. Vbeta (60) and Jbeta (13) primers were used in the PCR. The table came from immunoSEQ multiplex PCR; TCRdb's copy has only in-frame clones and leaves some out. The sample has 100,000 to 150,000 clones; 70% to 85% are singletons. Sequences were obtained from PBMCs. Source of these receptors: a male donor in good health and CMV-seropositive.

This chain links TRBV7-8 with TRBJ2-5; 7 bases fit TRBD1. Germline V lookup: CDR1 SGHVS, CDR2 FQNEAQ. The J segment lost 9 bases and the V segment lost 3 bases, leaving 1 base of the junction unmatched. CDR3 size: 11 residues. CDR3 nucleotide sequence: TGTGCCAGCAGCTTCGGACAGGCCCAGTACTTC. The encoded protein is CASSFGQAQYF.

The chain combines TRBV6-5 with TRBJ1-1, with 7 bases lining up with TRBD1. The CDR3 spans 16 residues. Germline trimming cut 2 bases from V and 0 bases from J; bases unmatched to any gene: 6. Germline V gene data show CDR1 as MNHEY and CDR2 as SVGAGI. DNA for the CDR3: TGTGCCAGCAGTTACGGGACAGCACCTCTGAACACTGAAGCTTTCTTT. This gives the protein CASSYGTAPLNTEAFF.

This clone has a handful of counts. V is TRBV11-2 and J is TRBJ2-7; maybe TRBD1 (5 bases). Germline CDR1 reads SGHAT; CDR2 reads FQNNGV. Trimming left V 7 bases short and J 5 bases short, with 21 bases between. The CDR3 spans 15 residues. The CDR3, as DNA: TGTGCCAGCAACCTGAACAGGCGCCGGCTCCACGAGCAGTACTTC. The encoded protein is CASNLNRRRLHEQYF.

The chain links TRBV5-1 to TRBJ2-1; the D gene is possibly TRBD1 (5 bases). Germline CDR1 and CDR2: SGHRS and YFSETQ. This CDR3 has 15 residues. V dropped 7 bases and J dropped 5 bases, with 19 bases sitting between them. CDR3 loop: CASSRVVSGNNEQFF. Written as DNA, the CDR3 is TGCGCCAGCTCTCGGGTAGTTTCAGGGAACAATGAGCAGTTCTTC.

The chain is built from TRBV7-3 and TRBJ2-7; TRBD2 is a possible D gene (5 bases). V was cut by 1 base and J by 2 bases, with 12 bases left in between. Looked up from germline, CDR1 is SGHTA and CDR2 is FQGTGA. The CDR3 is 15 residues long. CDR3 nucleotides: TGTGCCAGCAGCTTAAATCCGGGATCCCCCTACGAGCAGTACTTC. It is translated as CASSLNPGSPYEQYF. The whole variable domain, remainder taken from reference TRBV7-3 and TRBJ2-7, is GAGVSQTPSNKVTEKGKYVELRCDPISGHTALYWYRQSLGQGPEFLIYFQGTGAADDSGLPNDRFFAVRPEGSVSTLKIQRTERGDSAVYLCASSLNPGSPYEQYFGPGTRLTVT.

The chain recombines TRBV14 with TRBJ1-3; no clear D gene. The CDR3 length is 15 residues. Germline V CDR1 and CDR2: SGHDN, FVKESK. The V end was cut by 2 bases, the J end by 7 bases, with 15 bases between. The CDR3 DNA follows: TGTGCCAGCAGCCAATACACAGCGGCCTACAACACCATATATTTT. As protein: CASSQYTAAYNTIYF.

The chain joins TRBV21-1 to TRBJ2-1; the table's D gene call, TRBD1, was not cross checked with the DNA. TRBV21-1 is a pseudogene. The CDR3 spans 15 residues. The CDR3 here is CASSKEKGAHNEQFF. The CDR3 DNA reads TGTGCCAGCAGCAAAGAGAAGGGGGCCCACAATGAGCAGTTCTTC.